The T cell receptor beta chain under discussion was sequenced for a study of post-analysis software for immune sequencing data. The overall study: Included courses were relapsing-remitting and secondary progressive multiple sclerosis; progressive-relapsing multiple sclerosis was also included.

A remark on this clonotype: Its antigen is as yet unknown.

Study-wide points: In multiple sclerosis, normalized Chao1 diversity was significantly below that of controls.

Prepared TCR beta cDNA libraries contained unique molecular identifiers. Starting from approximately 1 to 10 million T cells, the study yielded about half a million cDNA molecules. TCRdb independently ran MiXCR on the PCR reads; one entry per CDR3 protein. The top ten hold roughly 4.9% of the sample, which has 750,000 to 900,000 distinct CDR3 sequences, around 45% seen once. Sample: blood. The receptor comes from a girl between 5 and 17 years old with multiple sclerosis.

The CDR3 DNA reads as TGTGCCAGCAGCAACCGGACAGGGGGGTACCAAGAGACCCAGTACTTC. Translation: CASSNRTGGYQETQYF. The chain carries TRBV5-8 and TRBJ2-5; 10 bases are shared with TRBD1. The V gene's germline CDR1 is SGHTS and CDR2 YDEGEE. This CDR3 has 16 residues. Trimming cost V 4 bases and J 0 bases; bases outside gene matches: 6.